The next 3 T cell receptor beta chains were all read from a single sample in a study of healthy donors' naive CD4 and CD8 T cells. A linear amplification protocol produced the TCR libraries from around 500 ng of total RNA. Via MiXCR, TCRdb re-called the reads, giving one row per CDR3 protein. This sample yields around 180,000 distinct CDR3 sequences, of which around 70% are seen a single time; roughly 2.3% belongs to the top ten. Sample: naive CD4+ and CD8+ T cells sorted from blood, pooled from several donors. The receptors shown here come from a pool of human donors in good health; the sample pools cells from several healthy donors.

This clonotype was detected only a few times. The gene calls are TRBV19 and TRBJ1-1; D unclear. Germline CDR1 is LNHDA and CDR2 is SQIVND (reference sequence). V lost 3 bases and J 2 bases, leaving 1 base between the germline ends. The CDR3 length is 11 residues. CDR3 sequence: CASSINTEAFF. The CDR3 DNA is TGTGCCAGTAGTATTAACACTGAAGCTTTCTTT.

The V call is TRBV6-5, the J call TRBJ2-3; 8 bases fit TRBD1. The length of the CDR3 is 15 residues. Trimming took 6 bases from V and 1 from J; bases not matched to a gene: 6. Looked up from germline, CDR1 is MNHEY and CDR2 is SVGAGI. This CDR3 reads CASSNEGQGTDTQYF. The CDR3 DNA follows: TGTGCCAGCAGCAACGAGGGACAGGGCACAGATACGCAGTATTTT.

This clonotype was picked up a small number of times. The J gene is TRBJ2-7, the V gene TRBV12-3 or TRBV12-4, with D tentatively TRBD2 (6 bases). This CDR3 contains 14 residues. The ends were cut back, 4 bases at V and 0 bases at J, with 10 bases in the middle. CDR3 residues: CASSSGLSSYEQYF. CDR3 bases: TGTGCCAGCAGTTCGGGACTGAGCTCCTACGAGCAGTACTTC.